This TCR beta chain emerged from a study of T cells in localized non-small cell lung cancer. Data came from immunoSEQ multiplex PCR; TCRdb stores just in-frame clones and leaves some out. The sample includes some 30,000 clones, roughly nine tenths of them seen just once. The CDR3 extends over 16 amino acids. With V trimmed by 0 bases and J by 4 bases, 8 bases remained unmatched. CDR1 SGHDT and CDR2 YYEEEE come from the germline V gene. Points from the study as a whole: Within adjacent lung there appeared a median approximately 57 of the top 100 tumor clones. Clonality peaked in uninvolved adjacent lung rather than tumor.

Notes on this clone: Its antigen is not identified.

V is TRBV5-6 and J is TRBJ2-5; 8 bases fit TRBD2. The TCR originated in a man aged 40 to 70 with stage II lung adenocarcinoma. The sequences come from PBMCs, collected before any cancer treatment. Here the CDR3 reads CASSLVAGGMLETQYF. The CDR3 DNA is TGTGCCAGCAGCTTGGTCGCGGGAGGTATGTTAGAGACCCAGTACTTC.